These 28 T cell receptor beta chains were all obtained from the same sample, sequenced in a study of blood T cell repertoires in COVID-19 (dated by TCRdb to 2019 to 2021). Libraries came from the immunoSEQ multiplex PCR assay. Entries here come from immuneACCESS through TCRdb and include only in-frame sequences with V and J called. Some clones fail to appear in such tables; in the studies checked, an unresolved V gene covers under half of the shortfall, and the cause of the remainder is unknown. Across this sample there are around 160,000 clones, with over 80% seen only once. Roughly 2.9% of the sample is held by the ten biggest clonotypes. The sample was peripheral blood. These receptors all come from a woman aged 35 to 49 with active or convalescent COVID-19.

V gene TRBV6-5 combines with J gene TRBJ2-3; D gene ambiguous. The CDR3 spans 15 residues. The V gene's germline CDR1 is MNHEY and CDR2 SVGAGI. The V and J ends lost 0 bases and 2 bases respectively, with 9 bases between them. The CDR3 protein is CASSYSRRSTDTQYF. The CDR3 coding sequence is TGTGCCAGCAGTTACTCGCGCAGGTCCACAGATACGCAGTATTTT.

J is TRBJ1-2 and V is TRBV9; D might be TRBD1 (5 bases). Looked up from germline, CDR1 is SGDLS and CDR2 is YYNGEE. The CDR3 totals 15 residues. The V end lost 0 bases, the J end lost 5 bases, and 14 bases lay between the germline ends. CDR3 region: CASSVAAGYEYGYTF. Written as DNA, the CDR3 is TGTGCCAGCAGCGTAGCTGCAGGGTATGAATATGGCTACACCTTC.

This chain links TRBV25-1 with TRBJ2-7; D might be TRBD1 (6 bases). Germline CDR1 reads MGHDK; CDR2 reads SYGVNS. The V end was cut by 4 bases, the J end by 4 bases, with 14 bases between. This CDR3 spans 14 amino acids. The CDR3 DNA reads as TGTGCCAGCAGTGGACAGGCAAAGCAATACGAGCAGTACTTC. It specifies CASSGQAKQYEQYF.

The sample holds one count of this clone. V is TRBV4-3 and J is TRBJ2-5; TRBD2 matches 8 bases. There are 15 residues in the CDR3. Per the germline V gene, CDR1 is LGHNA and CDR2 is YSLEER. The V and J ends lost 4 bases and 5 bases, in that order; junction bases with no gene match: 9. The CDR3 sequence is CASSPVLAARETQYF. The CDR3 bases are TGCGCCAGCAGCCCCGTACTAGCGGCCAGGGAGACCCAGTACTTC.

This clone has a handful of counts. The rearrangement joins TRBV5-6 to TRBJ2-7; 7 bases align to TRBD1. The CDR3 runs 14 residues. Losses at the gene ends were 2 bases for V and 3 bases for J; bases not matched to a gene: 5. Germline V lookup: CDR1 SGHDT, CDR2 YYEEEE. In DNA, the CDR3 is TGTGCCAGCAGCTTTTCCAGGGGGTTCTACGAGCAGTACTTC. As protein: CASSFSRGFYEQYF. Complete variable domain (other parts from reference TRBV5-6 and TRBJ2-7): DAGVTQSPTHLIKTRGQQVTLRCSPKSGHDTVSWYQQALGQGPQFIFQYYEEEERQRGNFPDRFSGHQFPNYSSELNVNALLLGDSALYLCASSFSRGFYEQYFGPGTRLTVT.

The chain joins TRBV30 to TRBJ2-2; D is possibly TRBD1 (8 bases). CDR1 GTSNPN and CDR2 SVGIG come from the germline V gene (reference sequence). Trimming shortened V by 3 bases and J by 1 base, and 15 bases separated the two germline ends. This CDR3 is built from 16 residues. The CDR3, as DNA: TGTGCCTGGAGCCCGCGGGGGACAGGGAACACCGGGGAGCTGTTTTTT. Its protein product is CAWSPRGTGNTGELFF.

This clone came up once. V is TRBV2 and J is TRBJ2-3; no clear D gene. Germline-derived CDR1 and CDR2 are SNHLY and FYNNEI. Trimming shortened V by 2 bases and J by 0 bases, and 9 bases separated the two germline ends. The CDR3 loop spans 15 amino acids. CDR3 protein: CASSEWRSSTDTQYF. The CDR3 DNA sequence: TGTGCCAGCAGTGAATGGCGGAGTAGCACAGATACGCAGTATTTT.

The chain joins TRBV28 to TRBJ1-1; tentatively, D is TRBD1 (6 bases). Germline CDR1 and CDR2: MDHEN and SYDVKM. Trimming removed 6 bases at V and 3 bases at J, with 11 bases between. The CDR3 extends over 13 amino acids. The CDR3 nucleotides read TGTGCCAGCAGGGGGGGGCCTCACACTGAAGCTTTCTTT. It encodes CASRGGPHTEAFF. The variable domain in full, with the rest retrieved from reference TRBV28 and TRBJ1-1, is DVKVTQSSRYLVKRTGEKVFLECVQDMDHENMFWYRQDPGLGLRLIYFSYDVKMKEKGDIPEGYSVSREKKERFSLILESASTNQTSMYLCASRGGPHTEAFFGQGTRLTVV.

J is TRBJ1-4 and V is TRBV9; no clear D gene. Trimming pared 2 bases from V and 1 base from J, leaving 9 bases between. Germline CDR1 SGDLS, CDR2 YYNGEE. This CDR3 is 15 amino acids long. This CDR3 reads CASSVNTLTNEKLFF. CDR3 coding DNA: TGTGCCAGCAGCGTCAATACTCTAACTAATGAAAAACTGTTTTTT.

The chain is built from TRBV18 and TRBJ2-7; tentative D call: TRBD2 (5 bases). CDR1 and CDR2 (germline): KGHSH, LQKENI. V gave up 1 base and J gave up 2 bases, with 12 bases separating them. The CDR3 contains 15 residues. This CDR3 reads CASSPQRTATYEQYF. Here the CDR3 DNA reads TGTGCCAGCTCACCACAGCGGACGGCCACCTACGAGCAGTACTTC.

This clone was detected only a few times. Different DNA sequences within this sample yield the same CDR3. This sequence joins TRBV14 and TRBJ1-1; no definite D call. The V gene's germline CDR1 is SGHDN and CDR2 FVKESK. CDR3 length: 14 residues. V dropped 4 bases and J dropped 0 bases, with 9 bases sitting between them. CDR3 nucleotide sequence: TGTGCCAGCAGCCGGGCGGGGATGAACACTGAAGCTTTCTTT. This codes for CASSRAGMNTEAFF.

V usage is TRBV30 and J usage is TRBJ1-4, with TRBD1 as a possible D gene (5 bases). The CDR3 length is 14 residues. The ends were cut back, 4 bases at V and 0 bases at J, with 9 bases in the middle. The V gene's germline CDR1 is GTSNPN and CDR2 SVGIG (reference sequence). This CDR3 reads CAWNGGATNEKLFF. The CDR3 DNA follows: TGTGCCTGGAACGGGGGGGCAACTAATGAAAAACTGTTTTTT.

J is TRBJ1-5 and V is TRBV7-2; D might be TRBD1 (5 bases). CDR3 length: 15 residues. Germline V gene data show CDR1 as SGHTA and CDR2 as FQGNSA. V lost 5 bases and J lost 5, with 16 bases in between. In DNA, the CDR3 is TGTGCCAGCAGCGGTTATGGGGGAGGCCATCAGCCCCAGCATTTT. Translating gives CASSGYGGGHQPQHF.

V usage is TRBV27 and J usage is TRBJ1-5; weak D call: TRBD1 (5 bases). This CDR3 has 15 residues. The germline CDR1 and CDR2 sequences are MNHEY and SMNVEV (reference sequence). Between the trimmed V and J ends, which lost 6 bases and 7 bases, there was a span of 19 bases. This CDR3 is CASRIWGEGNQPQHF. The CDR3 bases are TGTGCCAGCAGGATTTGGGGGGAAGGGAACCAGCCCCAGCATTTT.

This clone occurred once. This sequence joins TRBV7-2 and TRBJ2-2; TRBD2 agrees at 8 bases. J was trimmed by 0 bases and V by 0 bases; bases with no gene match: 9. Germline V gene sequence: CDR1 SGHTA, CDR2 FQGNSA. This CDR3 comprises 19 residues. Written as DNA, the CDR3 is TGTGCCAGCAGCTTAGCTGTGTCTAGCGGGCGCGCGAACACCGGGGAGCTGTTTTTT. This codes for CASSLAVSSGRANTGELFF.

The chain carries TRBV5-1 and TRBJ1-1; the D is unclear. The V end lost 4 bases, the J end lost 4 bases, and 14 bases lay between the germline ends. CDR3 length: 14 amino acids. Germline V gene data show CDR1 as SGHRS and CDR2 as YFSETQ. The DNA for the CDR3 is TGCGCCAGCAGCCCACCCGGTGGGCGCACTGAAGCTTTCTTT. Its translation: CASSPPGGRTEAFF.

The J gene is TRBJ2-1, the V gene TRBV6-5; TRBD1 agrees at 10 bases. From germline, CDR1 is MNHEY and CDR2 SVGAGI. The J segment lost 5 bases and the V segment lost 5 bases, leaving 6 bases of the junction unmatched. The CDR3 runs to 15 residues. The CDR3 nucleotides read TGTGCCAGCAGTAACAGAGGACAGGGGGACAATGAGCAGTTCTTC. Residues: CASSNRGQGDNEQFF.

The chain couples TRBV12-3 or TRBV12-4 to TRBJ2-1; TRBD1 is a possible D gene (6 bases). With 6 bases removed from V and 6 bases from J, the gap between germline ends came to 12 bases. CDR3 size: 13 residues. CDR3 in amino acids: CASSPTGPNEQFF. CDR3 DNA: TGTGCCAGCAGCCCTACAGGGCCCAATGAGCAGTTCTTC.

The chain employs TRBV5-1 and TRBJ2-1, with TRBD1 matching 7 bases. This CDR3 is built from 12 residues. With V trimmed by 7 bases and J by 7 bases, 5 bases remained unmatched. In germline, CDR1 is SGHRS, CDR2 YFSETQ. CDR3 DNA: TGCGCCAGCGGCACAGGGGTAAATGAGCAGTTCTTC. This sequence encodes CASGTGVNEQFF.

The chain joins TRBV11-2 to TRBJ2-5; TRBD2 aligns across 9 bases. V was pared by 5 bases and J by 0 bases, with 4 bases of the junction left unmatched. Germline V gene lookup returns CDR1 SGHAT and CDR2 FQNNGV. The CDR3 runs 15 residues. CDR3 bases: TGTGCCAGCAGCCCCCTAGCGGGACACCAAGAGACCCAGTACTTC. Its protein is CASSPLAGHQETQYF.

This sequence joins TRBV18 and TRBJ1-1; D is undetermined. This CDR3 has 16 residues. The V gene's germline CDR1 is KGHSH and CDR2 LQKENI. V gave up 3 bases and J gave up 0 bases, with 14 bases separating them. CDR3 amino acids: CASSPILGLMNTEAFF. In DNA form, the CDR3 reads TGTGCCAGCTCACCTATCCTCGGACTCATGAACACTGAAGCTTTCTTT. The variable domain in full, completed from reference TRBV18 and TRBJ1-1, reads NAGVMQNPRHLVRRRGQEARLRCSPMKGHSHVYWYRQLPEEGLKFMVYLQKENIIDESGMPKERFSAEFPKEGPSILRIQQVVRGDSAAYFCASSPILGLMNTEAFFGQGTRLTVV.

This clone has just a few counts. CDR3 amino acids: CASSEFYTGELFF. CDR3 DNA: TGCGCCAGCAGTGAATTCTACACCGGGGAGCTGTTTTTT. J is TRBJ2-2 and V is TRBV10-1; D gene ambiguous. Germline CDR1 is WNHNN and CDR2 is SYGVQD (reference sequence). V was clipped by 3 bases and J by 3 bases, with 5 bases between them. This CDR3 has 13 amino acids.

This clone was counted only a few times. The chain joins TRBV19 to TRBJ2-3; tentatively, D is TRBD2 (6 bases). Germline V gene lookup returns CDR1 LNHDA and CDR2 SQIVND (reference sequence). V was pared by 4 bases and J by 0 bases, with 26 bases between. This CDR3 is 20 amino acids long. Written as DNA, the CDR3 is TGTGCCAGTAGTACCATGGCGGGACTCCCGGGACCGGCTAGCACAGATACGCAGTATTTT. This encodes CASSTMAGLPGPASTDTQYF.

This clone appeared once. J is TRBJ2-1 and V is TRBV24-1, with 12 positions matching TRBD2. CDR1 KGHDR and CDR2 SFDVKD come from the germline V gene. V trimming: 5 bases; J trimming: 4 bases; junction bases outside the gene matches: 5. The CDR3 sequence is 16 residues long. CDR3 in amino acids: CATSARTSGTYNEQFF. The CDR3 nucleotides are TGTGCCACCAGTGCTCGGACTAGCGGGACTTACAATGAGCAGTTCTTC.

The chain has TRBV12-3 or TRBV12-4 and TRBJ2-1, with D unclear. The CDR3 has 12 residues. V was pared by 3 bases and J by 9 bases, with 9 bases between. The CDR3 DNA reads TGTGCCAGCAGTTTTGGGTCGGGTGAGCAGTTCTTC. Translating it yields CASSFGSGEQFF.

The rearrangement joins TRBV7-9 to TRBJ2-2; 11 bases are shared with TRBD2. The germline V gene has CDR1 SEHNR and CDR2 FQNEAQ (reference sequence). After removal of 5 bases from V and 6 bases from J, the junction contained 14 bases not matched to a gene. There are 18 residues in the CDR3. The CDR3 DNA reads TGTGCCAGCAGCCTCTCTTATAGCGGGAGGGCCGGGGCCGGGGAGCTGTTTTTT. The encoded protein is CASSLSYSGRAGAGELFF.

This clone was recorded once. The rearrangement uses TRBV27 and TRBJ2-3; D ambiguous. V was pared by 3 bases and J by 1 base, with 5 bases between. Germline-derived CDR1 and CDR2 are MNHEY and SMNVEV (reference sequence). The length of the CDR3 is 13 residues. The CDR3 DNA sequence: TGTGCCAGCAGTTTCCGGGGCACAGATACGCAGTATTTT. Its protein product is CASSFRGTDTQYF.

This rearrangement joins TRBV9 to TRBJ1-5, with D tentatively TRBD1 (5 bases). V lost 0 bases and J lost 5, with 9 bases in between. CDR3 length: 14 residues. Germline V CDR1 and CDR2: SGDLS, YYNGEE. The CDR3 here is CASSVEGEDQPQHF. The CDR3 DNA sequence: TGTGCCAGCAGCGTAGAAGGGGAGGATCAGCCCCAGCATTTT.